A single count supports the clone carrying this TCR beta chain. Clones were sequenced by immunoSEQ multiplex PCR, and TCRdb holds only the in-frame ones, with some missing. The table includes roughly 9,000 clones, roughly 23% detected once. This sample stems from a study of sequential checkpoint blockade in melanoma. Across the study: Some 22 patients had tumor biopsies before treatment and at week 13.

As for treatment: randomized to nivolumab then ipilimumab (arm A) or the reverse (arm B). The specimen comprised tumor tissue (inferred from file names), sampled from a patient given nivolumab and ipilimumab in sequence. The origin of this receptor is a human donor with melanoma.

CDR3 in DNA: TGTGCCAGTAGTATTTTTAGTCGGACAGATCATTGGGACACTGAAGCTTTCTTT. The encoded protein is CASSIFSRTDHWDTEAFF. This rearrangement joins TRBV19 to TRBJ1-1, with D possibly matching TRBD1 (6 bases). The length of the CDR3 is 18 residues. Trimming shortened V by 3 bases and J by 3 bases, and 23 bases separated the two germline ends. CDR1 is LNHDA, CDR2 SQIVND, per germline (reference sequence).